These T cell receptor beta chains were read from a single sample in a study of T-cell reconstitution after alpha-beta-depleted transplantation in children. TCRdb called the PCR reads again in MiXCR, with one record for every CDR3 protein. The sample gives roughly 300,000 distinct CDR3 sequences, 10% of which show up once; approximately 2.3% is in the top ten. The material sequenced was PBMCs from the stem cell graft donor, taken from the stem cell graft. All receptors derive from a human donor who donated a stem cell graft to a child with acute lymphoblastic leukemia. CDR3s include the opening cysteine and the closing phenylalanine or tryptophan. The D gene is left open where the match is weak. Clone size is given for some rows only: seen once, a few or many times, or a class if the clone is expanded.

>TRBV7-2|TRBD1|TRBJ2-1|.
CASSLTGTAYNEQFF
TGTGCCAGCAGCTTAACAGGGACAGCGTACAATGAGCAGTTCTTC
>TRBV9|.|TRBJ2-1|few
CASSVAATGYNEQFF
TGTGCCAGCAGCGTAGCTGCCACTGGCTACAATGAGCAGTTCTTC
>TRBV20-1|.|TRBJ2-7|many
CSARPRRAGQPYEQYF
TGCAGTGCTAGACCGAGGAGGGCGGGACAACCCTACGAGCAGTACTTC
>TRBV5-1|.|TRBJ2-1|.
CASSLARTSPFF
TGCGCCAGCAGCTTGGCGAGGACATCGCCGTTCTTC
>TRBV27|TRBD2|TRBJ2-1|.
CASSLLAGGPHNDQFF
TGTGCCAGCAGTTTGCTAGCGGGAGGGCCCCACAATGACCAGTTCTTC
>TRBV12-3/TRBV12-4|.|TRBJ1-1|many
CASRYHRQNTEAFF
TGTGCCAGCAGGTACCACAGGCAGAACACTGAAGCTTTCTTT
>TRBV24-1|.|TRBJ2-7|few
CATSESGQYYEQYF
TGTGCCACCAGTGAGTCTGGACAGTACTACGAGCAGTACTTC
>TRBV27|TRBD2|TRBJ2-1|.
CAGRHAAGADNEQFF
TGTGCCGGCAGACATGCGGCGGGAGCCGACAATGAGCAGTTCTTC
>TRBV4-3|.|TRBJ2-7|many
CASSVWQGPYEQYF
TGCGCCAGCAGCGTATGGCAGGGTCCGTACGAGCAGTACTTC
>TRBV6-2/TRBV6-3|.|TRBJ2-1|.
CASSQPRRGPWNEQFF
TGTGCCAGCAGCCAACCTCGTAGAGGGCCCTGGAATGAGCAGTTCTTC
>TRBV15|TRBD2|TRBJ2-1|.
CATSREAGGPRNEQFF
TGTGCCACCAGCAGAGAAGCGGGAGGGCCGCGAAATGAGCAGTTCTTC
>TRBV29-1|TRBD2|TRBJ2-7|many
CSVGTSGVAYEQYF
TGCAGCGTTGGAACTAGCGGGGTTGCCTACGAGCAGTACTTC
>TRBV19|TRBD1|TRBJ1-5|.
CASSDRGHQPQHF
TGTGCCAGTAGTGACAGGGGTCATCAGCCCCAGCATTTT
>TRBV25-1|.|TRBJ2-1|.
CASSQIGTHGKPYPSSSYNEQFF
TGTGCCAGCAGTCAGATCGGGACTCACGGAAAACCTTACCCTTCCAGCTCCTACAATGAGCAGTTCTTC